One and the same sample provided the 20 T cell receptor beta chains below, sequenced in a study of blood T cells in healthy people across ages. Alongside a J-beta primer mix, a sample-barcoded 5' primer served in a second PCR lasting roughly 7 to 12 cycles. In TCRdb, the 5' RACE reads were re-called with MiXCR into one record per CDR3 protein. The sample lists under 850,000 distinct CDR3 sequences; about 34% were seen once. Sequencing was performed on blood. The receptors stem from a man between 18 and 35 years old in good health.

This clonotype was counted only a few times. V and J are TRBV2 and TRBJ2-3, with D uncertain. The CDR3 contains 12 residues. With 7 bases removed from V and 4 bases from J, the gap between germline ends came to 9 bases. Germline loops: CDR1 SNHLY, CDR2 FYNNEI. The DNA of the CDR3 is TGTGCCAGCACGGCCCGCGCAGATACGCAGTATTTT. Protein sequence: CASTARADTQYF.

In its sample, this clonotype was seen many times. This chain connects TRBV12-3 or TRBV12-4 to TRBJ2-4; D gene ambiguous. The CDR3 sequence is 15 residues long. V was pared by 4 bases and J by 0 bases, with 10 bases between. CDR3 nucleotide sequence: TGTGCCAGCAGTTCCATTGTAGAAGCCAAAAACATTCAGTACTTC. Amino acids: CASSSIVEAKNIQYF.

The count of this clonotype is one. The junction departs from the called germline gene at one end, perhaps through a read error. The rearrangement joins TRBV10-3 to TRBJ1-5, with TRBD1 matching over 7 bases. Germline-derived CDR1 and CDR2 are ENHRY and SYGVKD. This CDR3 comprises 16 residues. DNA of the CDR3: TGTGCCATCAGTCCTGGACAGGCTTCAAGCAATCCGCCCCAGCATTTT. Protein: CAISPGQASSNPPQHF.

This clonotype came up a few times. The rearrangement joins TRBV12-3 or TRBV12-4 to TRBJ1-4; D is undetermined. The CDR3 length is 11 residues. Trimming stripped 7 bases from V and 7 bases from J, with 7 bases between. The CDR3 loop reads CASKQREKLFF. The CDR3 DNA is TGTGCCAGCAAGCAACGTGAAAAACTGTTTTTT.

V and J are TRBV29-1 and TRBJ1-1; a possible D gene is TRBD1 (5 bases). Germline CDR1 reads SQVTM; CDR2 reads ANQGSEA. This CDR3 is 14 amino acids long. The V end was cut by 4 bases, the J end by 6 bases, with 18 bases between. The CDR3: CSVGEGEPGAEAFF. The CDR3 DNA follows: TGCAGCGTTGGAGAAGGGGAGCCTGGCGCTGAAGCTTTCTTT.

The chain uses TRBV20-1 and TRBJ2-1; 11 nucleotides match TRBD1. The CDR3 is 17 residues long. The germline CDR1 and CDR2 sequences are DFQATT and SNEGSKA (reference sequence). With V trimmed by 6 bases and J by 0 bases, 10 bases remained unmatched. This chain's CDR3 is CSASGQGVGSSYNEQFF. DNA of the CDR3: TGCAGTGCCTCGGGACAGGGGGTGGGGAGCTCCTACAATGAGCAGTTCTTC.

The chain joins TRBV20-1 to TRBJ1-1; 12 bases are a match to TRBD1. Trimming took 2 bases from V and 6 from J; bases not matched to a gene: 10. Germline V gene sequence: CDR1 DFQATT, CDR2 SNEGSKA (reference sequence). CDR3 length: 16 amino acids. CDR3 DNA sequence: TGCAGTGCTAGAAACCGGGACAGGGGGCAGGGGGCTGAAGCTTTCTTT. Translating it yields CSARNRDRGQGAEAFF.

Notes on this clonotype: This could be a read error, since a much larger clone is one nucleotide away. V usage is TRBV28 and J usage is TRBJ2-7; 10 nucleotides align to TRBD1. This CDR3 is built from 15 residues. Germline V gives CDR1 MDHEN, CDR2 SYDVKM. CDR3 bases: TGTGCCAGCAATTTAAGCGACAGGGGGCGTTACGAGCAGTACTTC. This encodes CASNLSDRGRYEQYF.

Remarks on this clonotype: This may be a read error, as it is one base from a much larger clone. CDR3 sequence reads: CASSSRTTSGPYNEQYF. CDR3 sequence (DNA): TGTGCCAGCAGTTCGAGAACTACTAGCGGGCCTTACAATGAGCAGTACTTC. The chain joins TRBV12-3 or TRBV12-4 to TRBJ2-5; 9 bases agree with TRBD2. There are 17 residues in the CDR3. The junction had 20 bases not matched to a gene; V was cut back by 4 bases and J by 11 bases.

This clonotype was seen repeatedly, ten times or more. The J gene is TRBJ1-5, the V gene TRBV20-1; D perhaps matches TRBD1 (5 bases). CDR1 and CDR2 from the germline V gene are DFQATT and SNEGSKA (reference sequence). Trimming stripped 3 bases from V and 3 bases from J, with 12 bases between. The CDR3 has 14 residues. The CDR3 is CSARVGGSNQPQHF. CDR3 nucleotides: TGCAGTGCTAGGGTGGGGGGTTCCAATCAGCCCCAGCATTTT.

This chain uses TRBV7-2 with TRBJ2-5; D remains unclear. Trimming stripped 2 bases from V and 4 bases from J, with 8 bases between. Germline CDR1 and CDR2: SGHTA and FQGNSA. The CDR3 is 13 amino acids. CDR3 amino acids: CASSLTAGETQYF. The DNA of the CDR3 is TGTGCCAGCAGCTTAACGGCAGGAGAGACCCAGTACTTC.

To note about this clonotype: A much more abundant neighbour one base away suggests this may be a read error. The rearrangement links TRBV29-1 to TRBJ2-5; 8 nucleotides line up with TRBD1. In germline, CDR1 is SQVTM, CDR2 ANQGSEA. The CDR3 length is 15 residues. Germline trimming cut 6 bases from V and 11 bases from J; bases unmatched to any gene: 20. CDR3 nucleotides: TGCAGCGTCATTTCAACTCGGACAGGGATAAATGAGCAGTACTTC. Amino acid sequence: CSVISTRTGINEQYF.

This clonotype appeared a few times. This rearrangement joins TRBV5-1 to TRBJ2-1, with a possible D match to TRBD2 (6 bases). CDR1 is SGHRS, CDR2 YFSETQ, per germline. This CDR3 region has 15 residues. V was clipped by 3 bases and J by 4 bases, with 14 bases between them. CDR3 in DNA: TGCGCCAGCAGCTCAACAGGAGGGCCGTACAATGAGCAGTTCTTC. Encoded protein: CASSSTGGPYNEQFF.

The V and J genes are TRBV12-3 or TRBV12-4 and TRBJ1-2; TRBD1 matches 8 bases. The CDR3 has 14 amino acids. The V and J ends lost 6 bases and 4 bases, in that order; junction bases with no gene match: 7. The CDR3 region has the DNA TGTGCCAGCAGCCAGGGGGCGAATGGCTATGGCTACACCTTC. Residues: CASSQGANGYGYTF.

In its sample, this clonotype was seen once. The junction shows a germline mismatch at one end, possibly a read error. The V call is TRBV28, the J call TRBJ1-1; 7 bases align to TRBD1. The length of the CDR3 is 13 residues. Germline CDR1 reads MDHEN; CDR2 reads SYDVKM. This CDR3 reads CASTTGENTEALF. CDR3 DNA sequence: TGTGCCAGCACCACAGGGGAGAACACTGAAGCTTTATTT.

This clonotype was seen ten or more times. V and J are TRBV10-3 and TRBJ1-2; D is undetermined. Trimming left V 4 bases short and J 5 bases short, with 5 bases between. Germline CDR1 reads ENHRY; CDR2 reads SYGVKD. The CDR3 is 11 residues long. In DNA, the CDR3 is TGTGCCATCAGTGGCGGGTATGGCTACACCTTC. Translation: CAISGGYGYTF.

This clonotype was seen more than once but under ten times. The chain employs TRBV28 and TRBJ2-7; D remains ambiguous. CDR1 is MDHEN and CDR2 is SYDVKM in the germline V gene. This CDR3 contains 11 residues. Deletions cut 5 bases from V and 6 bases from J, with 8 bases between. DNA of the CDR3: TGTGCCAGCAGTCGGAGTTCCGAGCAGTACTTC. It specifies CASSRSSEQYF. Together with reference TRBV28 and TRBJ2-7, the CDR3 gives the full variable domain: DVKVTQSSRYLVKRTGEKVFLECVQDMDHENMFWYRQDPGLGLRLIYFSYDVKMKEKGDIPEGYSVSREKKERFSLILESASTNQTSMYLCASSRSSEQYFGPGTRLTVT.

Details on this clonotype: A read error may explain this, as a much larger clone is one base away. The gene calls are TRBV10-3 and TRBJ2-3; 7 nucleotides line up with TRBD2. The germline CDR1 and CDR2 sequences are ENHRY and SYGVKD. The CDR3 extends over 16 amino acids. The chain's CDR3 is CVISDLAVTGTDTQYF. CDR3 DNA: TGTGTCATCAGTGACCTAGCGGTGACCGGCACAGATACGCAGTATTTT.

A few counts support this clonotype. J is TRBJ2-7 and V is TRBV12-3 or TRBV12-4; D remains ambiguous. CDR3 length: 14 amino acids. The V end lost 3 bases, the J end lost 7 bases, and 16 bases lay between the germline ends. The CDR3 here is CASSLGSYLNEQYF. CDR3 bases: TGTGCCAGCAGTTTGGGGTCTTATCTCAATGAGCAGTACTTC.

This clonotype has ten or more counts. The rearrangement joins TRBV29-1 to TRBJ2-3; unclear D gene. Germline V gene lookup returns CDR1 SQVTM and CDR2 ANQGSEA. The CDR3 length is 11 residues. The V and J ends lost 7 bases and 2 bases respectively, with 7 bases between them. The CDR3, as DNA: TGCAGCGCAACCTACACAGATACGCAGTATTTT. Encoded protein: CSATYTDTQYF.